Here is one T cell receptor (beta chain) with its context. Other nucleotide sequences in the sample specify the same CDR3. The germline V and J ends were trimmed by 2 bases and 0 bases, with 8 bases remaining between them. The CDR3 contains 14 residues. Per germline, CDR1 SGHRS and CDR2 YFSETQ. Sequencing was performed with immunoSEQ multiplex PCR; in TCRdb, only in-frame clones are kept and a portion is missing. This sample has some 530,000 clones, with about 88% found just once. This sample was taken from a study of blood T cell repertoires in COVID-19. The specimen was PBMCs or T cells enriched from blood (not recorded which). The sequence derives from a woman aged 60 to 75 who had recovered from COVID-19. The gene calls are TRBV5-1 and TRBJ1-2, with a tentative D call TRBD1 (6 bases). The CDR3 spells CASSLQGSNYGYTF. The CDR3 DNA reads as TGCGCCAGCAGCTTACAGGGTTCTAACTATGGCTACACCTTC.